These 21 T cell receptor beta chains were all obtained from the same sample, sequenced in a study of blood T cell repertoires in COVID-19. Sequencing was performed with immunoSEQ multiplex PCR; in TCRdb, only in-frame clones are kept and a portion is missing. Among about 140,000 clones listed, less than 85% were seen once. Sequencing used PBMCs or T cells enriched from blood (not recorded which). The receptor source for this set is a woman younger than 35 who had been exposed to COVID-19.

This clone was observed a few times. The chain combines TRBV2 with TRBJ2-2, with 9 bases lining up with TRBD1. Germline values: CDR1 SNHLY, CDR2 FYNNEI. V shed 10 bases, J shed 5 bases, and the junction held 5 bases outside the gene matches. The CDR3 is 13 amino acids. Here the CDR3 DNA reads TGTGCCACTGGGACAGGGAATACCGGGGAGCTGTTTTTT. This translates into CATGTGNTGELFF.

The chain carries TRBV24-1 and TRBJ2-1, with D unclear. Per the germline V gene, CDR1 is KGHDR and CDR2 is SFDVKD. This CDR3 is built from 17 residues. V lost 3 bases and J 0 bases, leaving 14 bases between the germline ends. Here the CDR3 reads CATSDLSDPGSYNEQFF. In DNA form, the CDR3 reads TGTGCCACCAGTGATCTATCGGATCCGGGCTCCTACAATGAGCAGTTCTTC.

The chain couples TRBV9 to TRBJ2-3; 8 bases agree with TRBD2. The germline V gene has CDR1 SGDLS and CDR2 YYNGEE. The ends lost 4 bases at V and 3 bases at J; junction bases unmatched: 13. This CDR3 is 17 amino acids long. CDR3 amino acids: CASSPNRLAGVTDTQYF. As DNA, the CDR3 is TGTGCCAGCAGCCCCAATCGCCTAGCGGGTGTGACAGATACGCAGTATTTT. The full variable domain, its missing parts supplied by reference TRBV9 and TRBJ2-3, is DSGVTQTPKHLITATGQRVTLRCSPRSGDLSVYWYQQSLDQGLQFLIQYYNGEERAKGNILERFSAQQFPDLHSELNLSSLELGDSALYFCASSPNRLAGVTDTQYFGPGTRLTVL.

This chain joins TRBV29-1 and TRBJ1-1; 7 nucleotides align to TRBD1. The CDR3 extends over 12 amino acids. CDR1 and CDR2 from the germline V gene are SQVTM and ANQGSEA. J was trimmed by 10 bases and V by 1 base; bases with no gene match: 6. CDR3 loop: CSVEAGTVAAFF. The CDR3 DNA is TGCAGCGTTGAAGCCGGGACAGTAGCAGCTTTCTTT.

The chain combines TRBV5-1 with TRBJ1-6; the match to TRBD1 covers 8 bases. Germline V lookup: CDR1 SGHRS, CDR2 YFSETQ. CDR3 length equals 15 residues. Losses at the gene ends were 1 base for V and 6 bases for J; bases not matched to a gene: 3. CDR3 DNA sequence: TGCGCCAGCAGCTTGCAGGGGGCAACTAATTCACCCCTCCACTTT. Translated: CASSLQGATNSPLHF.

The chain has TRBV6-2 or TRBV6-3 and TRBJ2-6; D gene unclear. Germline lookup yields CDR1 MNHEY and CDR2 SVGEGT. V lost 3 bases and J 0 bases, leaving 9 bases between the germline ends. The CDR3 totals 16 residues. CDR3 residues: CASSYPGSSGANVLTF. Here the CDR3 DNA reads TGTGCCAGCAGTTATCCAGGTTCCTCTGGGGCCAACGTCCTGACTTTC.

The gene calls are TRBV28 and TRBJ1-4; weak D call: TRBD1 (6 bases). The CDR3 consists of 17 residues. Germline V gives CDR1 MDHEN, CDR2 SYDVKM. V shed 4 bases and J shed 8 bases, with 23 bases lying between them. DNA of the CDR3: TGTGCCAGCAGTTCCAGGAGAAAGGGGCCCCAGGGGGAAAAACTGTTTTTT. Its protein is CASSSRRKGPQGEKLFF.

CDR3 region: CASSTREGRDTQYF. As DNA, the CDR3 is TGTGCCAGCAGCACTAGGGAGGGGCGAGATACGCAGTATTTT. The chain has TRBV5-4 and TRBJ2-3; TRBD2 matches 7 bases. Germline V gene sequence: CDR1 SGHNT, CDR2 YYREEE (reference sequence). Trimming took 4 bases from V and 5 from J; bases not matched to a gene: 7. CDR3 length: 14 amino acids.

This clone was picked up many times. This chain's CDR3 is CASSLQRAGGPPGELFF. The CDR3 nucleotides are TGTGCCAGCAGTTTACAACGAGCGGGAGGGCCGCCCGGGGAGCTGTTTTTT. J is TRBJ2-2 and V is TRBV6-2 or TRBV6-3; 10 positions agree with TRBD2. The CDR3 is 17 residues long. The germline V gene has CDR1 MNHEY and CDR2 SVGEGT. Losses at the gene ends were 4 bases for V and 6 bases for J; bases not matched to a gene: 11.

V is TRBV29-1 and J is TRBJ2-2, with TRBD1 matching over 8 bases. Trimming removed 5 bases from V and 4 bases from J; junction bases left unmatched: 3. The CDR3 is made up of 13 amino acids. Germline V gene data show CDR1 as SQVTM and CDR2 as ANQGSEA. Written as DNA, the CDR3 is TGCAGCGTTCGACAGGGGACCACCGGGGAGCTGTTTTTT. The encoded protein is CSVRQGTTGELFF.

This chain links TRBV19 with TRBJ1-5; tentative D call: TRBD1 (5 bases). V lost 4 bases and J lost 4, with 14 bases in between. The CDR3 is 15 residues long. CDR1 and CDR2 (germline): LNHDA, SQIVND (reference sequence). The CDR3: CASSKTPRGNQPQHF. The DNA for the CDR3 is TGTGCCAGTAGTAAAACCCCACGGGGGAATCAGCCCCAGCATTTT.

The chain carries TRBV19 and TRBJ1-6; D is unresolved. The CDR3 covers 15 residues. Germline V CDR1 and CDR2: LNHDA, SQIVND (reference sequence). The ends were cut back, 9 bases at V and 10 bases at J, with 22 bases in the middle. The CDR3 here is CASNHAGSASSPLHF. In DNA, the CDR3 is TGTGCCAGCAACCATGCGGGGTCAGCGTCGTCACCCCTCCACTTT.

The chain joins TRBV19 to TRBJ2-3; TRBD2 is a possible D gene (5 bases). The V gene lost 10 bases and the J gene lost 6 bases, with 23 bases spanning the gap. Germline assignment: CDR1 LNHDA and CDR2 SQIVND (reference sequence). This CDR3 spans 15 amino acids. CDR3 nucleotides: TGTGCCAAGGCAATAGCGTGCCTCCGGCCCGATACGCAGTATTTT. Encoded protein: CAKAIACLRPDTQYF. Complete variable domain (other parts from reference TRBV19 and TRBJ2-3): DGGITQSPKYLFRKEGQNVTLSCEQNLNHDAMYWYRQDPGQGLRLIYYSQIVNDFQKGDIAEGYSVSREKKESFPLTVTSAQKNPTAFYLCAKAIACLRPDTQYFGPGTRLTVL.

The chain joins TRBV28 to TRBJ1-5, with 7 bases lining up with TRBD1. In germline, CDR1 is MDHEN, CDR2 SYDVKM. The ends lost 2 bases at V and 9 bases at J; junction bases unmatched: 10. The CDR3 contains 15 residues. CDR3 protein: CASSLGGGIRRPQHF. For the CDR3, the DNA is TGTGCCAGCAGTTTAGGAGGGGGCATCAGACGGCCCCAGCATTTT.

V is TRBV24-1 and J is TRBJ1-2; TRBD1 matches at 10 bases. Germline V gene lookup returns CDR1 KGHDR and CDR2 SFDVKD. This CDR3 contains 15 residues. Trimming cost V 3 bases and J 7 bases; bases outside gene matches: 7. CDR3 residues: CATSDPGQGITGYTF. CDR3 nucleotide sequence: TGTGCCACCAGTGATCCGGGACAGGGGATCACTGGCTACACCTTC.

This chain uses TRBV7-9 with TRBJ2-1, with a possible D match to TRBD2 (6 bases). The CDR3 totals 15 residues. From germline, CDR1 is SEHNR and CDR2 FQNEAQ (reference sequence). The germline V and J ends were trimmed by 1 base and 4 bases, with 11 bases remaining between them. The DNA for the CDR3 is TGTGCCAGCAGCTTAGTAGCTAGCGTTTACAATGAGCAGTTCTTC. Protein product: CASSLVASVYNEQFF.

This chain joins TRBV5-1 and TRBJ2-2; TRBD1 agrees at 11 bases. V lost 2 bases and J lost 4; bases outside the gene matches: 1. Germline V gives CDR1 SGHRS, CDR2 YFSETQ. The CDR3 has 15 residues. The CDR3 bases are TGCGCCAGCAGCTTCGGGACAGGGGGCACCGGGGAGCTGTTTTTT. This codes for CASSFGTGGTGELFF.

The rearrangement links TRBV12-3 or TRBV12-4 to TRBJ1-2, with a tentative D call TRBD1 (6 bases). This CDR3 contains 12 residues. V dropped 3 bases and J dropped 8 bases, with 10 bases sitting between them. The DNA for the CDR3 is TGTGCCAGCAGTTTTACAGGGTTCGGCTACACCTTC. The encoded protein is CASSFTGFGYTF.

This sequence joins TRBV4-3 and TRBJ2-1; 8 nucleotides agree with TRBD1. The germline gives CDR1 LGHNA, CDR2 YSLEER. With 4 bases clipped from V and 3 bases from J, the junction kept 5 bases outside the gene matches. There are 15 residues in the CDR3. CDR3 protein: CASSPVDRDYNEQFF. CDR3 bases: TGCGCCAGCAGCCCGGTGGACAGGGACTACAATGAGCAGTTCTTC.

The rearrangement links TRBV5-8 to TRBJ2-2; 11 bases fit TRBD1. Germline CDR1 and CDR2: SGHTS and YDEGEE. The CDR3 is 15 residues long. J lost 7 bases, V lost 5 bases, and 7 bases had no gene match. CDR3 nucleotides: TGTGCCAGCAGACAGGACAGGGGGCTTGTCGGGGAGCTGTTTTTT. Translating gives CASRQDRGLVGELFF.

Remarks on this clone: A junction end diverges from the germline sequence, so it may reflect a read error. The chain joins TRBV30 to TRBJ2-7, with 7 bases aligning to TRBD2. This CDR3 is 12 amino acids long. Germline CDR1 and CDR2: GTSNPN and SVGIG (reference sequence). Here the CDR3 DNA reads TGTGCCTGGGATGGGGATTGGCGGGAGCTGTACTTC. Translating gives CAWDGDWRELYF.